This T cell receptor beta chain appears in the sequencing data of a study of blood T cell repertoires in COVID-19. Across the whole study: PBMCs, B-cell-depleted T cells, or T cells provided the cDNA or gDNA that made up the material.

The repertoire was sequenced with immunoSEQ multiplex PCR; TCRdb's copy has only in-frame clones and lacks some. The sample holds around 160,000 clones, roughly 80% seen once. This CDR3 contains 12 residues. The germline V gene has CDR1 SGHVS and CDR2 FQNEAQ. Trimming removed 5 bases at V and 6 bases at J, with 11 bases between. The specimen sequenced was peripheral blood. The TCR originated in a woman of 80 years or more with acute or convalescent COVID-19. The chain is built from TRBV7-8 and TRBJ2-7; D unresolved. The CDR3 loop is CASSPQVGEQYF. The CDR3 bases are TGTGCCAGCAGCCCTCAGGTCGGCGAGCAGTACTTC.